These T cell receptor beta chains were read from a single sample in a study of control samples from healthy donors and cancer patients. The data were produced by immunoSEQ multiplex PCR, yet TCRdb's version contains in-frame clones alone and is incomplete. This table holds about 84,000 clones, 80% to 90% found once. The sequenced sample consisted of PBMCs. The receptors originated from a man in his sixties with head and neck cancer. The CDR3 runs from the conserved cysteine through the conserved F or W. A D gene is named only where the DNA matches it firmly.

>TRBV7-9|TRBJ2-3|-
CASSLGQSFTDTQYF
TGTGCCAGCAGCTTGGGCCAGTCCTTCACAGATACGCAGTATTTT
>TRBV29-1|TRBJ2-5|-
CSHDDGHQETQYF
TGCAGCCATGACGACGGTCACCAAGAGACCCAGTACTTC
>TRBV29-1|TRBJ1-1|TRBD1
CSVGDRNTEAFF
TGCAGCGTAGGGGACAGGAACACTGAAGCTTTCTTT
>TRBV7-7|TRBJ2-2|TRBD1
CASSTGTANTGELFF
TGTGCTAGTTCCACCGGGACAGCGAACACCGGGGAGCTGTTTTTT
>TRBV5-1|TRBJ2-3|-
CASGHRFEDTQYF
TGCGCCAGCGGCCATAGATTTGAAGATACGCAGTATTTT
>TRBV7-6|TRBJ2-7|-
CASSLGGGYEQYF
TGTGCCAGCAGCTTGGGAGGGGGCTACGAGCAGTACTTC
>TRBV20-1|TRBJ1-2|-
CSASIGGGYGYTF
TGCAGTGCTAGTATAGGGGGAGGATATGGCTACACCTTC
>TRBV4-1|TRBJ2-1|-
CARSRRDGSYNEQFF
TGCGCCCGCAGCCGACGGGACGGATCCTACAATGAGCAGTTCTTC
>TRBV6-5|TRBJ2-7|-
CASSKDYGTYEQYF
TGTGCCAGCTCCAAAGACTACGGTACATACGAGCAGTACTTC
>TRBV7-8|TRBJ2-1|TRBD2
CASSLAPGLTSYNEQFF
TGTGCCAGCAGCTTAGCGCCGGGACTAACCTCCTACAATGAGCAGTTCTTC
>TRBV2|TRBJ2-1|-
CATPAGELEQFF
TGTGCCACCCCCGCAGGGGAACTTGAGCAGTTCTTC